This section outlines one TCR beta chain sequence together with its context. This sample is drawn from a study of technical replicates of blood from several donors. The junction had 11 bases not matched to a gene; V was cut back by 4 bases and J by 2 bases. Germline loops: CDR1 SGHDN, CDR2 FVKESK. The CDR3 spans 18 residues. This table comes from immunoSEQ multiplex PCR, and its TCRdb copy is limited to in-frame clones, with some not included. The sample yields over 85,000 clones, just under 95% seen once. The TCR comes from a human donor in good health. Sequencing was carried out using T cells isolated from PBMCs. The rearrangement uses TRBV14 and TRBJ2-6, with 7 bases aligning to TRBD1. The CDR3 coding sequence is TGTGCCAGCAGCCTCCTCAGGGGGAATTTTGCTGGGGCCAACGTCCTGACTTTC. Translated: CASSLLRGNFAGANVLTF.